This TCR beta chain is from a study of cytomegalovirus exposure and HLA in healthy donors (dated 2017 in TCRdb). For context, the study as a whole: An earlier analysis of roughly 610 of the donors reported around 280 Gb of sequence data and around 100 million unique TCR beta sequences obtained from about 180 million T cells. An early release that covered some 630 HLA-typed donors contained approximately 320 gigabases of sequencing data and 70 million to 100 million unique TCR sequences. The genetic ancestry cluster associated with self-reported Caucasian donors included approximately 85% of the roughly 400 genotyped donors. The study aimed to test whether cataloging public T cell receptors could reveal signatures of past pathogen exposure. The study profiled the T cell repertoires of about 720 subjects by immunosequencing and related them to cytomegalovirus serostatus. In addition to the first cohort of 666 subjects, a separate validation cohort of 100 to 150 different subjects was used. To predict cytomegalovirus infection status, the study combined high-throughput TCR immunosequencing, statistical association of individual TCRs with disease status, and machine learning. In a later analysis, previously published TCR beta repertoires from 666 donors were re-analyzed and high-resolution HLA genotyping was added so that TCR occurrence patterns could be studied. Rather than using new phenotypic data, the later analysis identified candidate immune exposures from TCR beta sequences and from how often those sequences occurred across donors. An earlier analysis of approximately 500 of the donors applied high-throughput TCR beta sequencing to assess whether each TCR beta V gene segment acted as functional or pseudogenic. Donor age, sex, ethnicity and CMV serostatus were compiled alongside the repertoire data. In a later genetic analysis, genome-wide SNP genotypes for 398 of the 666 donors were used, and that subset was treated as a discovery cohort. Every discovery cohort repertoire had been produced on one sequencing platform. Both class I and class II loci were covered by HLA typing, at four-digit resolution. Typing coverage varied by locus: roughly 620-640 donors for A, B, C, DRB1 and DQB1; approximately 500 for DQA1; about 590 for DPA1; around 490 for DPB1. Several DR-DQ haplotypes were handled as single units for association and clustering because linkage in the cohort was strong. Among 300 to 500 genotyped donors of the cohort, an average of approximately 240,000 unique TCR beta nucleotide sequences was sequenced per donor, of which approximately 18% were non-productive.

Here V drops 1 base and J drops 7 bases, and the junction holds 7 bases not matched to any gene. There are 14 amino acids in the CDR3, from cysteine to phenylalanine inclusive. Only the CDR3 part of the read is kept: 42 bases, read in frame from the first base. Sequences SGHTA (CDR1) and FQGNSA (CDR2) are obtained from the germline V gene. The library was built by means of the immunoSEQ multiplex PCR assay. The multiplex PCR relied on a mix of 60 forward primers for TCR Vbeta segments and 13 reverse primers for TCR Jbeta segments. The CDR3 region of rearranged TCR beta genes was amplified from genomic DNA with a multiplex PCR assay. The amplified TCR beta libraries were sequenced on the Illumina HiSeq System as 87-base-pair reads. As for how the authors treated the data: A later analysis counted about 80 million unique TCR beta chains across the 550 to 750 repertoires, and some 11 million of these chains were shared by at least two donors. A nearest-neighbor algorithm error-corrected the raw reads and collapsed the reads into unique sequences, merging closely related sequences to remove PCR and sequencing errors. To assign V, D and J gene segments, CDR3 sequences were aligned to IMGT reference sequences. For a sequence to be retained, a match of at least six nucleotides to both a V gene segment and a J gene segment was required. A rearrangement counted as productive if the CDR3 had no stop codons and remained in frame with V and J, and every other rearrangement counted as non-productive. CDR3 was defined by IMGT convention, running from the second conserved V-encoded cysteine to the conserved J-encoded phenylalanine. The earlier analysis of approximately 590 of the donors excluded any sequence lacking an unambiguous match to a single V gene segment. In an earlier analysis of some 590 of the donors, V segments were called functional above 56.7% productive rearrangements and were called segregating when the between-donor standard deviation exceeded 5%. A statistical classification framework was built for diagnosing cytomegalovirus status from the catalog of TCR beta chain sequences. In a later analysis, V and J genes were assigned by comparing TCR nucleotide sequences against IMGT/GENE-DB human TR gene sequences. The TCRdist pipeline was used in a later analysis to assign CDR3 sequences and most-parsimonious VDJ recombination scenarios. In a later analysis, every TCR beta chain was defined by the combination of its CDR3 amino acid sequence and its V-gene family, and reads without a unique V-gene family were dropped. To address suspected cross-contamination and a sequencing artifact, a later analysis removed roughly 580 highly shared, low-generation-probability nucleotide sequences. A later analysis calculated a clonal expansion index for each public chain from normalized within-repertoire ranks of inferred template counts. In a later analysis, generation probabilities were computed with a VDJ recombination model fitted to out-of-frame rearrangements, and the resulting probabilities were checked against IGoR. Hypergeometric tests were used in a later analysis to score TCR-TCR, TCR-HLA and TCR-CMV co-occurrence, with a repertoire-size bias correction applied to the TCR pairs. False discovery rates were estimated in a later analysis by permuting HLA or CMV assignments 20 times. A later analysis grouped co-occurring TCRs with DBSCAN, adding TCRdist sequence similarity when clustering within HLA-allele-positive subsets. Repertoires with fewer than 30,000 or more than 120,000 public chains, plus five repertoires with anomalous nucleotide sharing, were excluded from co-occurrence clustering. TCRdb limited this immuneACCESS table to in-frame rearrangements with V and J called. A share of clones is missing; checked studies link under half to unresolved V genes, and the rest is unexplained. D and trimming come from the DNA, and the V and J calls and clone size come from that table. Here the sample has about 160,000 clones; around three quarters occur a single time. The ten largest clonotypes hold around 6.9% of the sample.

Comments on this clone: Its target antigen remains unknown. No much larger clonotype is one base removed from it; base qualities were not supplied.

Points the paper makes about the study in general: Cytomegalovirus status was reported to be diagnosed by the classifier with high specificity and sensitivity in both the original and validation cohorts. According to a later genetic analysis, donors in an Asian-associated ancestry cluster had fewer N-insertions in productive TCRs than the roughly 700-donor mean. Three of the identified cytomegalovirus-associated TCR beta chains were confirmed in vitro to be specific for cytomegalovirus antigens. In a later analysis, TCR association rates were found to vary across HLA loci, with the most associated TCRs seen for DRB1 alleles and the fewest for HLA-C alleles. A further reported finding was that TCR beta sequences accurately predicted the HLA-A and HLA-B alleles for most subjects in the first cohort. Presence/absence analyses assumed roughly uniform sequencing depth across donors, an assumption that may not hold. This cohort had only TCR beta chains sequenced, and the lack of alpha or paired-chain data limited which features could be detected. A total of 164 TCR beta chains were listed by the study as associated with cytomegalovirus. Most TCR sequences were observed very rarely across donors, whereas some public TCRs were present in many individuals. CMV serostatus was the only immune exposure information available for the cohort. In a later analysis, most CMV-associated TCR beta chains were found to appear HLA-restricted, with HLA associations seemingly driven largely by CMV exposure. A group of highly shared sequence variants was considered likely to be a technical artifact of the sequencing pipeline. At a false discovery rate of 0.05, a later analysis linked around 17,000 TCR beta sequences to specific HLA alleles. HLA typing was unavailable for some donors at each locus, so association tests used only the typed subset. When HLA alleles, especially DR and DQ, strongly co-occurred, attributing TCR associations to individual alleles was difficult. Some IMGT-functional V segments, including TRBV6-2 and TRBV6-3, could not be told apart with the 87-base-pair reads, so those segments were excluded. In a later analysis, HLA-associated TCR beta chains were found to be more clonally expanded and to have lower generation probabilities than equally common non-associated chains. Correlated functional status among segregating V segments might be attributable to linkage disequilibrium, but an unknown experimental factor could not be ruled out. The authors suggested that the approach could potentially be extended to other disease states and immunological phenotypes. In a later genetic analysis, a missense DCLRE1C variant was associated with V-gene and J-gene trimming of TCR beta chains, and the association was replicated in an independent cohort. According to a later analysis, parvovirus B19, influenza, CMV and Epstein-Barr virus appeared linked to several top co-occurrence clusters. Broadly in line with IMGT annotations, most TCR beta V segments showed up in productive rearrangements about 90% or about 30% of the time in an earlier analysis of 587 of the donors. Because counts were too low, roughly 18 rarely observed V segments, including chromosome 9 orphons, were left out of the earlier analysis of some 640 of the donors.

The cohort was made up of roughly 670 healthy bone marrow donors. At the time of sampling, every cohort member was nominally healthy, though immune exposures that went unrecorded were likely present. The donor was CMV seropositive and belonged to the group of about 290 seropositive cohort members. A peripheral blood sample was collected from each donor, and TCR beta sequencing was performed on peripheral blood mononuclear cells. Genomic DNA was extracted from the blood cell samples with the Qiagen DNeasy Blood Extraction Kit. The sequencing input was PBMCs. This receptor chain uses TRBV7-2 and TRBJ2-7; 7 bases in the middle match TRBD1. The receptor's source is a man in his forties in good health and CMV-seropositive. The sequenced DNA: TGTGCCAGCAGCTTAGGAGGGGGCCAGGAAGAGCAGTACTTC. Translation gives CASSLGGGQEEQYF.